Listed below are T cell receptor beta chains from one sample, sequenced in a study of OX40 agonist ivuxolimab in advanced cancers. The assay was immunoSEQ multiplex PCR, and TCRdb's table has in-frame clones only and misses some. Of about 83,000 clones in the sample, 85% were seen once. Material: CD4+ or CD8+ T cells sorted from blood, obtained in a trial of the OX40 agonist ivuxolimab. The source of these receptors is an adult with an advanced solid tumor such as melanoma, head and neck, liver or kidney cancer. Both conserved end residues are part of each CDR3. Clone size is stated in some rows and not others, as once, few, many or a class when expanded.

j_gene	v_gene	abundance	CDR3aa
TRBJ2-7	TRBV18	few	CASSPPQQGYHEQYF
TRBJ1-5	TRBV7-2	.	CASSLQANQPQHF
TRBJ2-7	TRBV9	.	CASSAGGEGSYEQYF
TRBJ1-6	TRBV5-1	.	CASSLGQNSPLHF
TRBJ2-2	TRBV11-2	.	CASSPASQTNTGELFF
TRBJ2-2	TRBV30	few	CAWRLPGGRELFF
TRBJ2-7	TRBV5-1	.	CASSINRGDEYEQYF
TRBJ2-7	TRBV4-2	.	CASSLQGAGEYEQYF
TRBJ1-1	TRBV9	.	CASSPRAMNTEAFF
TRBJ1-4	TRBV5-1	.	CASSLGLGEKLFF
TRBJ2-5	TRBV30	.	CAWTTGLAGGKETQYF
TRBJ2-3	TRBV4-1	.	CASNRGRGGVTDTQYF
TRBJ1-2	TRBV5-4	.	CASSTDSSYGYTF
TRBJ1-2	TRBV5-1	.	CASSLNRDGYTF
TRBJ2-3	TRBV7-3	.	CASSIAGTGSTDTQYF
TRBJ2-2	TRBV5-1	.	CASSLAGGGDNTGELFF
TRBJ2-7	TRBV19	once	CASSNRDSYEQYF
TRBJ1-1	TRBV5-6	.	CASSYTGQNTEAFF
TRBJ1-6	TRBV7-8	.	CASSLGQGLYNSPLHF
TRBJ1-1	TRBV9	.	CTSSVDRNTEAFF
TRBJ2-7	TRBV6-1	few	CASSEQDRGSYEQYF
TRBJ1-2	TRBV30	.	CAWSSGTQGRYTF
TRBJ2-3	TRBV7-2	.	CASSERLAGATDTQYF
TRBJ1-6	TRBV7-2	.	CASTKNRDRVSPLHF
TRBJ2-7	TRBV2	.	CASTVGIGPGQISYEQYF
TRBJ2-3	TRBV5-4	.	CASSATGITDTQYF
TRBJ1-6	TRBV6-1	.	CASKWDITANSPLHF
TRBJ1-2	TRBV5-4	.	CASSLNRGQAYGYTF
TRBJ1-6	TRBV10-3	.	CATIGGSSPGSPLHF
TRBJ2-1	TRBV30	.	CAWNPGEFNEQFF
TRBJ2-5	TRBV7-2	.	CASSLGVGSQETQYF